This T cell receptor beta chain was retrieved from a study of blood T cells in healthy people across ages. Germline trimming cut 6 bases from V and 3 bases from J; bases unmatched to any gene: 14. This CDR3 spans 16 amino acids. A second roughly 6 to 12 cycle PCR used barcoded and J-beta primers. TCRdb analysed the 5' RACE reads with MiXCR anew, one entry per CDR3 protein. The table records around 750,000 distinct CDR3 sequences, 40% to 65% of them present only once. The V and J genes are TRBV23-1 and TRBJ2-7, with 7 bases identical to TRBD1. TRBV23-1 is annotated as an ORF whose role is uncertain. Input material: blood. This sequence was found in a man aged 80 or over in good health. CDR3 sequence reads: CASSPRAGGSVYEQYF. CDR3 DNA sequence: TGCGCCAGCAGCCCCCGAGCAGGGGGTTCTGTCTACGAGCAGTACTTC.